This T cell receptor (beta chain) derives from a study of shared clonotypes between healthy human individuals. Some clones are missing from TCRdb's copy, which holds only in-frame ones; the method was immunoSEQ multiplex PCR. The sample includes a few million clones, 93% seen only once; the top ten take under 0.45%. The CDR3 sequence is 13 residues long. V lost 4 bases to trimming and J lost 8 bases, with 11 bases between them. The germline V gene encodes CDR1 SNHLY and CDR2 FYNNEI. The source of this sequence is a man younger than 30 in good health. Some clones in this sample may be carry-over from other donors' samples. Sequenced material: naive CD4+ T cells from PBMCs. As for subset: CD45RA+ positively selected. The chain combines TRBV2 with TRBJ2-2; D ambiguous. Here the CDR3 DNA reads TGTGCCAGCAGTGCCATCCGGGTTGGGGAGCTGTTTTTT. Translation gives CASSAIRVGELFF.